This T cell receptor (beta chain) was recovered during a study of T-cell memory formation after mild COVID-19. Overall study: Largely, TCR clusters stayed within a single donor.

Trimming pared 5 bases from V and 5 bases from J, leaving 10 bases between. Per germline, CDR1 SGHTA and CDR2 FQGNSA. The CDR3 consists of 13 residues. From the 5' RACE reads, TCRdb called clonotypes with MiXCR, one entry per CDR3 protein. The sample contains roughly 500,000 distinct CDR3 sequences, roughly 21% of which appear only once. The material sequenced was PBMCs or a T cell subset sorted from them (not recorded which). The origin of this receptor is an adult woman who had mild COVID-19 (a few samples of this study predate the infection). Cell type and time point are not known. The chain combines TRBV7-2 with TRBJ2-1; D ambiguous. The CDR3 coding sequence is TGTGCCAGCAGCCTCCCGACTGACAATGAGCAGTTCTTC. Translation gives CASSLPTDNEQFF.